Following are 13 T cell receptor beta chains from one sample sequenced in a study of shared clonotypes between healthy human individuals. Profiled with immunoSEQ multiplex PCR; TCRdb holds only in-frame clones, not every one. Of some 320,000 clones in the sample, roughly 84% were seen once. The sample comprised memory CD8+ T cells sorted from blood. The subset was: CD45RO+ cells pooled with CCR7-negative TemRA cells. These receptors all stem from a man in his late teens or twenties in good health.

This sequence joins TRBV6-1 and TRBJ1-4; 7 bases are shared with TRBD1. The CDR3 is 14 amino acids. Germline CDR1 is MNHNS and CDR2 is SASEGT. Trimming removed 10 bases from V and 0 bases from J; junction bases left unmatched: 5. The CDR3 loop reads CATGQSATNEKLFF. CDR3 DNA sequence: TGTGCCACGGGACAGTCTGCAACTAATGAAAAACTGTTTTTT.

CDR3 nucleotides: TGCGCCAGCAGCCAAATATGGTTAGCGGCGAACACCGGGGAGCTGTTTTTT. Its protein is CASSQIWLAANTGELFF. The V and J genes are TRBV4-1 and TRBJ2-2, with a possible D match to TRBD2 (6 bases). The CDR3 covers 17 residues. V was pared by 2 bases and J by 0 bases, with 13 bases between. The germline gives CDR1 MGHRA, CDR2 YSYEKL.

The chain uses TRBV13 and TRBJ1-1; D unresolved. This CDR3 comprises 15 residues. Trimming removed 1 base at V and 1 base at J, with 10 bases between. CDR1 and CDR2 from the germline V gene are PRHDT and FYEKMQ (reference sequence). CDR3 region: CASSLESRGNTEAFF. The CDR3, as DNA: TGTGCCAGCAGCTTAGAGTCACGGGGGAACACTGAAGCTTTCTTT.

The V call is TRBV30, the J call TRBJ2-7; 12 bases are shared with TRBD2. This CDR3 contains 13 residues. Germline V lookup: CDR1 GTSNPN, CDR2 SVGIG (reference sequence). Trimming cost V 8 bases and J 2 bases; bases outside gene matches: 4. CDR3 bases: TGTGCCGGGGGACTAGCGGGTCCCTACGAGCAGTACTTC. This sequence encodes CAGGLAGPYEQYF.

This chain links TRBV28 with TRBJ2-5; D gene ambiguous. This CDR3 contains 11 residues. V was trimmed by 3 bases and J by 5 bases, leaving 4 bases between them. Per the germline V gene, CDR1 is MDHEN and CDR2 is SYDVKM. The CDR3: CASSFGETQYF. The DNA for the CDR3 is TGTGCCAGCAGTTTCGGGGAGACCCAGTACTTC.

V gene TRBV4-1 combines with J gene TRBJ1-5, with a possible D match to TRBD1 (5 bases). The length of the CDR3 is 16 residues. Trimming cost V 1 base and J 0 bases, with 10 bases left between them. The germline CDR1 and CDR2 sequences are MGHRA and YSYEKL. The CDR3 nucleotides are TGCGCCAGCAGCCAAGGTTCAGGGTATAGCAATCAGCCCCAGCATTTT. It encodes CASSQGSGYSNQPQHF.

This rearrangement joins TRBV20-1 to TRBJ2-3; D remains ambiguous. Looked up from germline, CDR1 is DFQATT and CDR2 is SNEGSKA (reference sequence). This CDR3 is built from 10 residues. Trimming removed 4 bases from V and 6 bases from J, with 5 bases in between. The CDR3 region has the DNA TGCAGTGCTACCGCTGATACGCAGTATTTT. This gives the protein CSATADTQYF.

This chain connects TRBV7-2 to TRBJ1-5, with a weak D call TRBD1 (5 bases). This CDR3 region has 16 residues. Germline CDR1 reads SGHTA; CDR2 reads FQGNSA. Between the trimmed V and J ends, which lost 1 base and 4 bases, there was a span of 14 bases. CDR3 coding DNA: TGTGCCAGCAGCTTAGGGGCGGGGCTCCTAAATCAGCCCCAGCATTTT. Its translation is CASSLGAGLLNQPQHF.

V gene TRBV4-1 combines with J gene TRBJ1-2, with D possibly TRBD1 on 5 matching bases. The CDR3 is 17 residues long. Germline V CDR1 and CDR2: MGHRA, YSYEKL. Deletions cut 3 bases from V and 6 bases from J, with 23 bases between. CDR3 protein: CASSHRQFTGLSDGYTF. The CDR3, as DNA: TGCGCCAGCAGCCATAGACAATTCACAGGACTTTCGGATGGCTACACCTTC.

The chain has TRBV7-6 and TRBJ2-1; D unclear. V was pared by 10 bases and J by 2 bases, with 15 bases between. This CDR3 has 14 amino acids. Germline values: CDR1 SGHVS, CDR2 FNYEAQ. CDR3: CATSPPGTYNEQFF. DNA of the CDR3: TGTGCCACCTCTCCCCCCGGAACCTACAATGAGCAGTTCTTC.

The rearrangement links TRBV5-1 to TRBJ1-1; 7 positions agree with TRBD1. Unmatched junction bases numbered 5, after V lost 1 base and J lost 5 bases. The germline V gene has CDR1 SGHRS and CDR2 YFSETQ. The CDR3 contains 14 residues. CDR3 amino acids: CASSLTGEYTEAFF. CDR3 sequence (DNA): TGCGCCAGCAGCTTGACAGGGGAGTATACTGAAGCTTTCTTT.

V is TRBV6-5 and J is TRBJ2-4, with 7 nucleotides matching TRBD2. The trim removed 2 bases at V and 6 bases at J, leaving 4 bases unmatched. The germline V gene encodes CDR1 MNHEY and CDR2 SVGAGI. The CDR3 is 14 amino acids. DNA for the CDR3: TGTGCCAGCAGTTACAGGGAGGGCCGAAACATTCAGTACTTC. Translated, it gives CASSYREGRNIQYF.

A word on this clone: An end of the junction differs from the germline gene, which may be a read error. This rearrangement joins TRBV2 to TRBJ2-7, with 10 nucleotides matching TRBD2. In germline, CDR1 is SNHLY, CDR2 FYNNEI. The CDR3 consists of 15 residues. CDR3 residues: CASSEGLADIYEQYF. CDR3 sequence (DNA): TGTGCCAGCAGCGAAGGACTAGCGGACATCTACGAGCAGTACTTC.